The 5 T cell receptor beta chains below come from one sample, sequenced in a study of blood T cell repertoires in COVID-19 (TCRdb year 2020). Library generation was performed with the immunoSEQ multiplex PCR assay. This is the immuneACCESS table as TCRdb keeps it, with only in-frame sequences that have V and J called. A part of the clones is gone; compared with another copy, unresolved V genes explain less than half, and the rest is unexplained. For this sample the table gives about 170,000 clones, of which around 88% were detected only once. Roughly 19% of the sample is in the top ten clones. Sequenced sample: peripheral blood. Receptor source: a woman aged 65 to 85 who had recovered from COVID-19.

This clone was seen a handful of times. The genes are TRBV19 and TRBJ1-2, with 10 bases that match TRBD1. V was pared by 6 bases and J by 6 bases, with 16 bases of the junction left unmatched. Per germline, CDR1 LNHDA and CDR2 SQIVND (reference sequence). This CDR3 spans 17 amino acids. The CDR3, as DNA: TGTGCCAGTAGCCGTTCCTCGGACAGGGGGATCTTCCATGGCTACACCTTC. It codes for CASSRSSDRGIFHGYTF.

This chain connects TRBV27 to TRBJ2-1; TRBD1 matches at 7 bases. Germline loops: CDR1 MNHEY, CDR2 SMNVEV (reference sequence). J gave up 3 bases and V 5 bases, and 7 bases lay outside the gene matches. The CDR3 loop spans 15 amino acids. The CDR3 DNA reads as TGTGCCAGCAGTCCACACCGGGACAGCTACAATGAGCAGTTCTTC. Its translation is CASSPHRDSYNEQFF.

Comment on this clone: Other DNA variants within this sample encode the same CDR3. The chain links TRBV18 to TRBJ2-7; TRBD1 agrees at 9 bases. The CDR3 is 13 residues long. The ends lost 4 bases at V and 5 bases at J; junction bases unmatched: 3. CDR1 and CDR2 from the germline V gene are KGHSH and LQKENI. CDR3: CASSRRDRDEQYF. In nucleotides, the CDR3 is TGTGCCAGCTCACGCCGGGACAGGGACGAGCAGTACTTC.

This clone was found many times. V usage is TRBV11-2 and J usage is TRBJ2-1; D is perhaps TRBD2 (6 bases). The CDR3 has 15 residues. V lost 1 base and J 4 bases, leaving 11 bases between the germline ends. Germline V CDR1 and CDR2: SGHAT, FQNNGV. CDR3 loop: CASSLVAEGYNEQFF. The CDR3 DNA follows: TGTGCCAGCAGCTTAGTAGCGGAGGGGTACAATGAGCAGTTCTTC.

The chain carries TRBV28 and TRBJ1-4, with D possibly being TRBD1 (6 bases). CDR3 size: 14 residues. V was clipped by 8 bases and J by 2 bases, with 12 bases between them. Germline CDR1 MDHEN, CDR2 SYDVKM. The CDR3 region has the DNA TGTGCCAGCCTAAGGGGGGGGACTAATGAAAAACTGTTTTTT. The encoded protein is CASLRGGTNEKLFF.